This T cell receptor (beta chain) was sequenced for a study of blood T cell repertoires in COVID-19. Trimming removed 5 bases from V and 5 bases from J, with 21 bases in between. Germline V lookup: CDR1 SEHNR, CDR2 FQNEAQ (reference sequence). This CDR3 region has 16 residues. Method: immunoSEQ multiplex PCR; TCRdb's copy keeps in-frame clones and lacks some. The sample records nearly 200,000 clones, roughly 80% being singletons. J is TRBJ2-5 and V is TRBV7-9; D is possibly TRBD2 (6 bases). Sequences were obtained from peripheral blood. The sequence came from a man aged 55-75 years with COVID-19, enrolled during active disease. The CDR3, as DNA: TGTGCCAGCAGCCCGCGGGGTAGGGGCGGAGGCGAGACCCAGTACTTC. Its translation: CASSPRGRGGGETQYF.